The sample holds one count of the clone carrying this T cell receptor beta chain. Source study methods: Reference gene primer amplification yielded estimated nucleated cell counts. Method: immunoSEQ multiplex PCR; TCRdb's copy keeps in-frame clones and lacks some. V and J calls and clone size follow that table, whereas D and trimming were derived from the DNA. The sample lists 25,000 to 30,000 clones, more than 90% occurring once. This record belongs to a study of blood T cell repertoires in COVID-19. Study-level background: The analysed material was cDNA or gDNA that came from T cells, B-cell-depleted T cells, or PBMCs.

The CDR3 spans 14 residues. With 0 bases removed from V and 9 bases from J, the gap between germline ends came to 13 bases. Germline V lookup: CDR1 SGHKS, CDR2 YYEKEE (reference sequence). Input material: peripheral blood. V gene TRBV5-5 combines with J gene TRBJ1-5; possibly TRBD1 for D (5 bases). The source of this sequence is a man in his 70s with active or convalescent COVID-19. CDR3 coding DNA: TGTGCCAGCAGCTTGGGGGGCGGGACGTGGCCCCAGCATTTT. Residues: CASSLGGGTWPQHF. Supplemented by reference TRBV5-5 and TRBJ1-5, the full variable domain reads DAGVTQSPTHLIKTRGQQVTLRCSPISGHKSVSWYQQVLGQGPQFIFQYYEKEERGRGNFPDRFSARQFPNYSSELNVNALLLGDSALYLCASSLGGGTWPQHFGDGTRLSIL.